A single sample gave rise to the 10 T cell receptor beta chains below, sequenced in a study of blood T cells in healthy people across ages. It was with a sample-barcoded 5' primer and a J-beta primer mix that a second PCR of roughly 6 to 11 cycles was run. TCRdb independently ran MiXCR on the 5' RACE reads; one entry per CDR3 protein. The sample lists approximately 1.5 million distinct CDR3 sequences, about 31% occurring once. The material sequenced was blood. The source of these receptors is a woman in her twenties or thirties in good health.

This rearrangement joins TRBV2 to TRBJ2-7, with D hard to call. The CDR3 has 11 amino acids. CDR1 SNHLY and CDR2 FYNNEI come from the germline V gene. V lost 2 bases and J 7 bases, leaving 6 bases between the germline ends. As DNA, the CDR3 is TGTGCCAGCAGTGAAAGGGAAGAGCAGTACTTC. Its protein is CASSEREEQYF.

This clonotype has just a few counts. This rearrangement joins TRBV6-5 to TRBJ2-5, with 9 positions matching TRBD1. The J call may be in error: the DNA end matches TRBJ2-7 better. Germline lookup yields CDR1 MNHEY and CDR2 SVGAGI. The CDR3 runs 16 residues. This CDR3 is CASSPIPGQGFGEQYF. The CDR3 nucleotides read TGTGCCAGCAGTCCCATCCCGGGACAGGGTTTTGGCGAGCAGTACTTC.

This clonotype occurred a few times. The chain joins TRBV6-5 to TRBJ1-1, with TRBD1 as a possible D gene (5 bases). From germline, CDR1 is MNHEY and CDR2 SVGAGI. V lost 0 bases, J lost 6 bases, and 11 bases lay in between. This CDR3 has 14 amino acids. The CDR3 is CASSYSPWGPEAFF. DNA of the CDR3: TGTGCCAGCAGTTACTCACCTTGGGGCCCTGAAGCTTTCTTT.

The rearrangement links TRBV6-6 to TRBJ1-1, with D unclear. This CDR3 contains 13 residues. Per the germline V gene, CDR1 is MNHNY and CDR2 is SVGAGI (reference sequence). V was pared by 6 bases and J by 8 bases, with 16 bases between. The CDR3 nucleotides are TGTGCCAGCAGACGCCTCAGTTACCGAGAAGCTTTCTTT. Translating it yields CASRRLSYREAFF.

The sample holds many counts of this clonotype. The chain links TRBV29-1 to TRBJ2-3; perhaps TRBD2 as D (6 bases). Germline CDR1 reads SQVTM; CDR2 reads ANQGSEA. This CDR3 contains 13 residues. The ends were cut back, 6 bases at V and 1 base at J, with 11 bases in the middle. CDR3 sequence (DNA): TGCAGCGTGGCGGGACTCCGCACAGATACGCAGTATTTT. Its protein product is CSVAGLRTDTQYF.

This clonotype was counted between two and nine times. V gene TRBV2 combines with J gene TRBJ1-5, with unresolved D. The CDR3 has 11 residues. Germline CDR1 and CDR2: SNHLY and FYNNEI. V was pared by 8 bases and J by 5 bases, with 7 bases between. CDR3 amino acids: CASGYDQPQHF. The CDR3 DNA is TGTGCCAGCGGATACGATCAGCCCCAGCATTTT.

As for this clonotype: This clone may be a read error of a much larger clone one base away. The genes are TRBV11-2 and TRBJ1-2, with 8 bases aligning to TRBD1. CDR3 length equals 14 residues. V lost 2 bases and J lost 7; bases outside the gene matches: 6. Germline loops: CDR1 SGHAT, CDR2 FQNNGV. CDR3 nucleotide sequence: TGTGCCAGCAGCTTATCAGGGGGCTACTTTGGCTACACCTTC. Its protein is CASSLSGGYFGYTF.

This clonotype has only a few counts. The chain recombines TRBV5-6 with TRBJ2-7; D possibly corresponds to TRBD1 (7 bases). The germline gives CDR1 SGHDT, CDR2 YYEEEE. Trimming took 4 bases from V and 2 from J, leaving 13 bases between them. The CDR3 extends over 14 amino acids. This chain's CDR3 is CASSGGTAPYEQYF. The CDR3 nucleotides read TGTGCCAGCAGCGGGGGGACAGCCCCCTACGAGCAGTACTTC.

The rearrangement uses TRBV9 and TRBJ1-2; D unclear. The CDR3 consists of 14 residues. Trimming stripped 3 bases from V and 8 bases from J, with 17 bases between. Germline assignment: CDR1 SGDLS and CDR2 YYNGEE. CDR3 bases: TGTGCCAGCAGCGCCTCAGCGGCGGACGGGGGCTACACCTTC. This encodes CASSASAADGGYTF. The whole variable domain, remainder taken from reference TRBV9 and TRBJ1-2, is DSGVTQTPKHLITATGQRVTLRCSPRSGDLSVYWYQQSLDQGLQFLIQYYNGEERAKGNILERFSAQQFPDLHSELNLSSLELGDSALYFCASSASAADGGYTFGSGTRLTVV.

This clonotype was seen only a few times. The genes are TRBV25-1 and TRBJ2-4; tentatively, D is TRBD2 (6 bases). The J call may not be correct, given that the DNA end is closer to TRBJ2-7. The germline V gene encodes CDR1 MGHDK and CDR2 SYGVNS. This CDR3 contains 17 residues. The CDR3 nucleotides read TGTGCCAGCAGTCGTTCAAGCGGGCCCAAGAAAGCCTACGAGCAGTACTTC. As protein: CASSRSSGPKKAYEQYF.